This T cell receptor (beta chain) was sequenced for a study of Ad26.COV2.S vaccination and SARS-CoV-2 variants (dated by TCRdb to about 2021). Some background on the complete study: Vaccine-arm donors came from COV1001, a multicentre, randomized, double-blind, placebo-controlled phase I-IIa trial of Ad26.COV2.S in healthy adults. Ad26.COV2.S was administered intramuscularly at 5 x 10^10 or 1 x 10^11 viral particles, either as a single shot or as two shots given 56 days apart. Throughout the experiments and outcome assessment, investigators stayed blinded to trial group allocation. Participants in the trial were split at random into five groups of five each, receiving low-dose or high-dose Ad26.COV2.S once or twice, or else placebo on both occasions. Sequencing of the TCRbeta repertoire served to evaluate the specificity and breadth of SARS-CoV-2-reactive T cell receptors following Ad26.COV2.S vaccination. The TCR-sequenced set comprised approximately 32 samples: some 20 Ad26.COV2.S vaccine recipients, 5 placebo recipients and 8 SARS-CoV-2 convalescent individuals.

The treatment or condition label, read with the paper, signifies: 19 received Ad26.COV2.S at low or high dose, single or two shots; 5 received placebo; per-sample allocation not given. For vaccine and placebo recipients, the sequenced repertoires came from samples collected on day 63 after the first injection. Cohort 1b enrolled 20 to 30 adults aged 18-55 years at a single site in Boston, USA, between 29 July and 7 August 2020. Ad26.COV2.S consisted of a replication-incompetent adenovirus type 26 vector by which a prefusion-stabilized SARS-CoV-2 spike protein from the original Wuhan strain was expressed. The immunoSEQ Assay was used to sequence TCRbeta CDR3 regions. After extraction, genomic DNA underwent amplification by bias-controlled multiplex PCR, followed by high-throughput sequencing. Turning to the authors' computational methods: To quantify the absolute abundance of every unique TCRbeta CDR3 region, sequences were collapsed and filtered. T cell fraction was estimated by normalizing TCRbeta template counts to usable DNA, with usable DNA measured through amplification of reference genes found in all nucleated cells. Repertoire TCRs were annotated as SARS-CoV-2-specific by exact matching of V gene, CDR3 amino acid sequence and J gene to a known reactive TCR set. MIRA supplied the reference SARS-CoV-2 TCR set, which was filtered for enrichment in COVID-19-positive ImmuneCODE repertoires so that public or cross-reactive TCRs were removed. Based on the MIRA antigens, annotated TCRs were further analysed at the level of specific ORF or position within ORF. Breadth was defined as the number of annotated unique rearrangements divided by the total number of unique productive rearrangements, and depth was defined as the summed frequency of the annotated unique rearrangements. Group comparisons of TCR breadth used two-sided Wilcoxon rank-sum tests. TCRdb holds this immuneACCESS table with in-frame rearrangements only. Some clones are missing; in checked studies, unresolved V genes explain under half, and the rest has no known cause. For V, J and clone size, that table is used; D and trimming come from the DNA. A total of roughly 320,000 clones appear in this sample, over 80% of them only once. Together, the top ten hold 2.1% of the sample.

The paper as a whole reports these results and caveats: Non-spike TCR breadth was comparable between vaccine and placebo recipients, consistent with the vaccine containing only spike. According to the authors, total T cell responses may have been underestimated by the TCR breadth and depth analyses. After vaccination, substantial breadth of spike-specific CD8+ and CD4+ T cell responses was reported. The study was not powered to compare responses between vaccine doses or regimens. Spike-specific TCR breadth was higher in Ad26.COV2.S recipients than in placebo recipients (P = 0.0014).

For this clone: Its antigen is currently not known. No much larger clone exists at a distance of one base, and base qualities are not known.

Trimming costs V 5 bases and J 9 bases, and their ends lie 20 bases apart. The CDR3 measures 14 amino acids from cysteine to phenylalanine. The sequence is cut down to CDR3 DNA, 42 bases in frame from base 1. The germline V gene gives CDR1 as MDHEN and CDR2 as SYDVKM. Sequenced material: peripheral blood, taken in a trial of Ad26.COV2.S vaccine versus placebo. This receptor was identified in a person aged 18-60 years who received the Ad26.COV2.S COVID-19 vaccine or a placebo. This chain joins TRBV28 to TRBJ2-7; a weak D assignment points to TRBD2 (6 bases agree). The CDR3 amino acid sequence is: CASSTPGLPGGQYF. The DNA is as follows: TGTGCCAGCAGTACCCCGGGACTTCCTGGCGGGCAGTACTTC.